This T cell receptor (beta chain) was found in a study of blood T cell repertoires in COVID-19. Whole-study context: Samples taken during acute and convalescent COVID-19 were collected in the United States, Italy and Spain. The analysed material was cDNA or gDNA that came from T cells, B-cell-depleted T cells, or PBMCs.

In the authors' workflow: Estimates of nucleated cell counts were drawn from the amplification of reference gene primers. This table comes from immunoSEQ multiplex PCR, and its TCRdb copy is limited to in-frame clones, with some not included. V, J and clone size derive from that table, while D and trimming were established from the DNA sequence. Here the sample spans about 250,000 clones, 80% to 90% being singletons. The clonotype originates from a man older than 75 with acute or convalescent COVID-19. Sequenced material: peripheral blood.

The CDR3 DNA is TGTGCCAGCAGCCAAGATCGGGGGACCGGGGAGCTGTTTTTT. This sequence encodes CASSQDRGTGELFF. The V and J genes are TRBV4-2 and TRBJ2-2; D is possibly TRBD2 (6 bases). Trimming took 0 bases from V and 5 from J, leaving 7 bases between them. Germline V gene lookup returns CDR1 LGHNA and CDR2 YNFKEQ. This CDR3 is 14 amino acids long.